One sample yielded the 21 T cell receptor beta chains listed below, sequenced in a study of blood T cell repertoires in COVID-19. Only in-frame clones appear in the TCRdb table, and some are missing; sequencing was by immunoSEQ multiplex PCR. The sample holds some 62,000 clones, approximately 80% seen once. Material: peripheral blood. These receptors were obtained from a man aged 55 to 69 with COVID-19, enrolled during active disease.

This clone was counted a few times. The chain joins TRBV18 to TRBJ2-3; D is possibly TRBD1 (5 bases). The germline V and J ends were trimmed by 2 bases and 1 base, with 13 bases remaining between them. The CDR3 extends over 16 amino acids. Germline values: CDR1 KGHSH, CDR2 LQKENI. The chain's CDR3 is CASSPSQGDGTDTQYF. CDR3 DNA: TGTGCCAGCTCACCATCTCAGGGTGACGGCACAGATACGCAGTATTTT.

J is TRBJ2-7 and V is TRBV7-6; 11 nucleotides align to TRBD2. The CDR3 contains 15 residues. The V segment lost 4 bases and the J segment 0 bases; nucleotides outside the gene matches: 2. The V gene's germline CDR1 is SGHVS and CDR2 FNYEAQ. The CDR3 sequence: CASSSSGRTSYEQYF. Here the CDR3 DNA reads TGTGCCAGCAGCTCTAGCGGGAGGACCTCCTACGAGCAGTACTTC.

The chain carries TRBV20-1 and TRBJ2-5; 7 bases align to TRBD2. Germline CDR1 DFQATT, CDR2 SNEGSKA (reference sequence). The junction had 8 bases not matched to a gene; V was cut back by 3 bases and J by 4 bases. The CDR3 covers 14 residues. The CDR3 loop is CSASWRELRETQYF. The CDR3 nucleotides are TGCAGTGCTAGTTGGCGGGAGCTTCGAGAGACCCAGTACTTC.

The V gene is TRBV5-1, the J gene TRBJ2-2; unclear D gene. The V gene's germline CDR1 is SGHRS and CDR2 YFSETQ. This CDR3 spans 13 amino acids. V was clipped by 0 bases and J by 6 bases, with 6 bases between them. The CDR3 DNA reads TGCGCCAGCAGCTTGGTGTCCGCCGGGGAGCTGTTTTTT. Amino acids: CASSLVSAGELFF.

This clone was found many times. The chain uses TRBV7-9 and TRBJ2-7; D may be TRBD2 (6 bases). V was trimmed by 4 bases and J by 7 bases, leaving 23 bases between them. Germline values: CDR1 SEHNR, CDR2 FQNEAQ (reference sequence). CDR3 length equals 16 residues. DNA for the CDR3: TGTGCCAGCAGCTCCGAGACTAGGACGGAAGAGAGGGAGCAGTACTTC. Amino acid sequence: CASSSETRTEEREQYF.

This rearrangement joins TRBV25-1 to TRBJ2-7; D call uncertain. CDR3 size: 13 residues. Between the trimmed V and J ends, which lost 1 base and 2 bases, there was a span of 6 bases. Germline V lookup: CDR1 MGHDK, CDR2 SYGVNS. CDR3 nucleotides: TGTGCCAGCAGTGAATTTTTCACCTACGAGCAGTACTTC. This sequence encodes CASSEFFTYEQYF.

The J gene is TRBJ2-3, the V gene TRBV5-4; 10 bases match TRBD1. In germline, CDR1 is SGHNT, CDR2 YYREEE (reference sequence). There are 14 residues in the CDR3. The trim removed 4 bases at V and 5 bases at J, leaving 4 bases unmatched. CDR3 nucleotides: TGTGCCAGCAGCCAGGGACAGGGGAGAGATACGCAGTATTTT. It codes for CASSQGQGRDTQYF.

In nucleotides, the CDR3 is TGTGCCAGCGGACTAGCGGGCAAAAACATTCAGTACTTC. This encodes CASGLAGKNIQYF. This sequence joins TRBV25-1 and TRBJ2-4; 11 bases are a match to TRBD2. The germline V gene encodes CDR1 MGHDK and CDR2 SYGVNS. The CDR3 is 13 residues long. Trimming cost V 8 bases and J 3 bases; bases outside gene matches: 0.

The genes are TRBV5-1 and TRBJ1-6; 8 bases fit TRBD1. Losses at the gene ends were 0 bases for V and 8 bases for J; bases not matched to a gene: 13. Germline V lookup: CDR1 SGHRS, CDR2 YFSETQ. The CDR3 loop spans 18 amino acids. CDR3 protein: CASSLGSRTGGLDSPLHF. The CDR3 bases are TGCGCCAGCAGCTTGGGGAGCCGTACAGGGGGTTTGGATTCACCCCTCCACTTT.

The V and J genes are TRBV6-6 and TRBJ2-5; D ambiguous. V lost 2 bases and J 2 bases, leaving 9 bases between the germline ends. The germline gives CDR1 MNHNY, CDR2 SVGAGI (reference sequence). CDR3 length: 14 amino acids. DNA of the CDR3: TGTGCCAGCAGTTACGGCCGTTTACAAGAGACCCAGTACTTC. It yields the protein CASSYGRLQETQYF.

The gene calls are TRBV19 and TRBJ2-6; D call uncertain. V lost 6 bases and J lost 0, with 3 bases in between. Germline V gene data show CDR1 as LNHDA and CDR2 as SQIVND (reference sequence). The CDR3 spans 13 residues. The CDR3 spells CASRASGANVLTF. CDR3 nucleotide sequence: TGTGCCAGTAGGGCCTCTGGGGCCAACGTCCTGACTTTC.

This chain uses TRBV6-5 with TRBJ2-7, with D hard to call. The CDR3 is 16 amino acids. Germline V CDR1 and CDR2: MNHEY, SVGAGI. Trimming removed 0 bases from V and 0 bases from J, with 12 bases in between. This CDR3 reads CASSYSGGQSSYEQYF. The CDR3 DNA reads TGTGCCAGCAGTTACTCCGGCGGTCAGAGCTCCTACGAGCAGTACTTC.

The genes are TRBV10-1 and TRBJ2-2; a weak D match, TRBD2 (6 bases). This CDR3 comprises 14 residues. The germline CDR1 and CDR2 sequences are WNHNN and SYGVQD (reference sequence). Trimming took 2 bases from V and 6 from J, leaving 10 bases between them. CDR3: CASSEGRGSGELFF. The CDR3 nucleotides are TGCGCCAGCAGTGAGGGTCGGGGGTCCGGGGAGCTGTTTTTT.

The J gene is TRBJ2-7, the V gene TRBV6-4; D is ambiguous. The CDR3 totals 14 residues. Germline CDR1 MRHNA, CDR2 SNTAGT. Trimming shortened V by 0 bases and J by 3 bases, and 9 bases separated the two germline ends. The CDR3 DNA sequence: TGTGCCAGCAGTGACTCGTGGTCGGTCTACGAGCAGTACTTC. Its translation: CASSDSWSVYEQYF.

This sequence joins TRBV15 and TRBJ1-1, with D unresolved. The germline V gene has CDR1 LNHNV and CDR2 YYDKDF (reference sequence). The CDR3 has 15 amino acids. Trimming took off 4 bases at V and 5 bases at J, with 17 bases between the two ends. The CDR3 here is CATSIPPGRRTEAFF. CDR3 bases: TGTGCCACCAGCATACCGCCGGGAAGGAGGACTGAAGCTTTCTTT. The variable domain in full, with the rest retrieved from reference TRBV15 and TRBJ1-1, is DAMVIQNPRYQVTQFGKPVTLSCSQTLNHNVMYWYQQKSSQAPKLLFHYYDKDFNNEADTPDNFQSRRPNTSFCFLDIRSPGLGDTAMYLCATSIPPGRRTEAFFGQGTRLTVV.

CDR3 sequence: CASSSSTPRQPDTQYF. DNA for the CDR3: TGTGCCAGCAGTTCGTCGACTCCGCGACAGCCAGATACGCAGTATTTT. The chain uses TRBV28 and TRBJ2-3; a weak D match, TRBD1 (5 bases). Trimming left V 4 bases short and J 4 bases short, with 18 bases between. This CDR3 has 16 residues. Germline CDR1 MDHEN, CDR2 SYDVKM.

The rearrangement uses TRBV18 and TRBJ1-5; the match to TRBD1 covers 9 bases. Germline lookup yields CDR1 KGHSH and CDR2 LQKENI. The CDR3 consists of 16 residues. V lost 6 bases, J lost 9 bases, and 15 bases stayed unmatched. As DNA, the CDR3 is TGTGCCAGCTCCCCCGGACAGGGGCCTCTGGCGGGGCCCCAGCATTTT. Its translation is CASSPGQGPLAGPQHF.

The chain is built from TRBV30 and TRBJ2-5; D gene ambiguous. The CDR3 extends over 11 amino acids. Germline V CDR1 and CDR2: GTSNPN, SVGIG (reference sequence). V was shortened by 4 bases and J by 5 bases, with 8 bases between the two germline ends. CDR3 coding DNA: TGTGCCTGGAACTATGGGGAGACCCAGTACTTC. This gives the protein CAWNYGETQYF.

V gene TRBV3-1 (or the pseudogene TRBV3-2) combines with J gene TRBJ1-4; D unresolved. The CDR3 has 15 amino acids. V shed 0 bases and J shed 5 bases, with 10 bases lying between them. The germline gives CDR1 LGHDT, CDR2 YNNKEL (reference sequence). The DNA for the CDR3 is TGTGCCAGCAGCCAAGAGGCAGGAAGGAATGAAAAACTGTTTTTT. The encoded protein is CASSQEAGRNEKLFF.

The chain joins TRBV27 to TRBJ1-1; D is perhaps TRBD1 (5 bases). V was cut by 1 base and J by 5 bases, with 8 bases left in between. The V gene's germline CDR1 is MNHEY and CDR2 SMNVEV (reference sequence). The CDR3 has 13 amino acids. The CDR3: CASSLLGGTEAFF. The DNA for the CDR3 is TGTGCCAGCAGTTTATTGGGGGGAACTGAAGCTTTCTTT.

The gene calls are TRBV5-1 and TRBJ2-5; a possible D gene is TRBD2 (6 bases). Germline values: CDR1 SGHRS, CDR2 YFSETQ. This CDR3 contains 15 residues. V shed 0 bases and J shed 5 bases, with 14 bases lying between them. CDR3: CASSLATRDGETQYF. In nucleotides, the CDR3 is TGCGCCAGCAGCTTGGCGACTAGAGATGGGGAGACCCAGTACTTC.